The 14 T cell receptor beta chains in this list originate from one sample, sequenced in a study of blood T cell repertoires in COVID-19. Repertoires were generated with immunoSEQ multiplex PCR, while TCRdb's copy carries only in-frame clones and drops some. There are around 270,000 clones in the sample; 84% occur only once, and more than 1.5% lies in the top ten. What was sequenced was peripheral blood. These receptors were taken from a woman aged 40 to 50 who had recovered from COVID-19.

This clone was picked up a small number of times. The chain combines TRBV19 with TRBJ1-6; 8 bases are shared with TRBD1. There are 14 residues in the CDR3. Germline CDR1 LNHDA, CDR2 SQIVND (reference sequence). Trimming removed 3 bases from V and 7 bases from J; junction bases left unmatched: 2. The CDR3 nucleotides are TGTGCCAGTAGTATGGACAGGGAAAATTCACCCCTCCACTTT. This codes for CASSMDRENSPLHF.

The chain links TRBV7-6 to TRBJ2-3, with a tentative D call TRBD2 (6 bases). CDR1 and CDR2 from the germline V gene are SGHVS and FNYEAQ. V was cut by 4 bases and J by 4 bases, with 9 bases left in between. CDR3 length: 13 amino acids. CDR3 region: CASSWDLSDTQYF. In DNA form, the CDR3 reads TGTGCCAGCAGCTGGGACTTGTCAGATACGCAGTATTTT.

The V call is TRBV30, the J call TRBJ2-7; 9 bases align to TRBD1. In germline, CDR1 is GTSNPN, CDR2 SVGIG (reference sequence). V lost 0 bases, J lost 6 bases, and 3 bases stayed unmatched. This CDR3 is built from 13 residues. DNA for the CDR3: TGTGCCTGGAGTGTCGGGACAGGGCGCGAGCAGTACTTC. Its protein is CAWSVGTGREQYF.

The chain employs TRBV28 and TRBJ2-7, with 9 bases lining up with TRBD2. The CDR3 runs to 16 residues. Per the germline V gene, CDR1 is MDHEN and CDR2 is SYDVKM. Trimming took 6 bases from V and 3 from J; bases not matched to a gene: 12. The CDR3 nucleotides read TGTGCCAGCAGCGAAATAGGCGGGGGGGGAATCTACGAGCAGTACTTC. This codes for CASSEIGGGGIYEQYF. Drawing the rest from reference TRBV28 and TRBJ2-7, the complete variable domain is DVKVTQSSRYLVKRTGEKVFLECVQDMDHENMFWYRQDPGLGLRLIYFSYDVKMKEKGDIPEGYSVSREKKERFSLILESASTNQTSMYLCASSEIGGGGIYEQYFGPGTRLTVT.

The V call is TRBV11-2, the J call TRBJ2-5, with 7 bases identical to TRBD1. The CDR3 is made up of 14 amino acids. CDR1 is SGHAT, CDR2 FQNNGV, per germline. Unmatched junction bases numbered 8, after V lost 5 bases and J lost 5 bases. The CDR3 coding sequence is TGTGCCAGCAGCCCCGGGACAGCCTGGGAGACCCAGTACTTC. This encodes CASSPGTAWETQYF.

The V call is TRBV28, the J call TRBJ1-1; the D is unclear. Germline CDR1 reads MDHEN; CDR2 reads SYDVKM. CDR3 size: 14 residues. V was pared by 7 bases and J by 0 bases, with 12 bases between. CDR3 region: CASNSQSLNTEAFF. DNA of the CDR3: TGTGCCAGCAACTCACAGAGCCTGAACACTGAAGCTTTCTTT.

The V gene is TRBV18, the J gene TRBJ1-2, with 9 positions matching TRBD1. The CDR3 covers 17 residues. Germline lookup yields CDR1 KGHSH and CDR2 LQKENI. V shed 3 bases, J shed 4 bases, and the junction held 12 bases outside the gene matches. The CDR3 region has the DNA TGTGCCAGCTCACCTCCGCACCGGGACAGGGACCGCTATGGCTACACCTTC. This translates into CASSPPHRDRDRYGYTF.

The genes are TRBV28 and TRBJ2-7; no clear D. The V gene lost 2 bases and the J gene lost 3 bases, with 11 bases spanning the gap. Germline CDR1 MDHEN, CDR2 SYDVKM. CDR3 length equals 14 residues. Here the CDR3 DNA reads TGTGCCAGCAGTTTAGCAGGTTTATACTACGAGCAGTACTTC. This translates into CASSLAGLYYEQYF.

The V gene is TRBV7-9, the J gene TRBJ1-5; 7 positions match TRBD1. CDR1 is SEHNR, CDR2 FQNEAQ, per germline (reference sequence). CDR3 length: 14 residues. The trim removed 3 bases at V and 2 bases at J, leaving 1 base unmatched. The CDR3 DNA follows: TGTGCCAGCAGCTTCACAGGGGGCAATCAGCCCCAGCATTTT. Protein: CASSFTGGNQPQHF.

J is TRBJ1-6 and V is TRBV28, with D perhaps matching TRBD1 (6 bases). With 2 bases removed from V and 0 bases from J, the gap between germline ends came to 14 bases. The CDR3 consists of 18 residues. CDR1 MDHEN and CDR2 SYDVKM come from the germline V gene. This chain's CDR3 is CASSLPGAAFSYNSPLHF. DNA of the CDR3: TGTGCCAGCAGTTTACCAGGGGCGGCTTTCTCCTATAATTCACCCCTCCACTTT.

A word on this clone: The same CDR3 is also encoded by other DNA sequences in this sample. This chain links TRBV2 with TRBJ1-2; D gene ambiguous. The CDR3 length is 13 residues. Germline assignment: CDR1 SNHLY and CDR2 FYNNEI. The V end was cut by 2 bases, the J end by 3 bases, with 7 bases between. The CDR3 spells CASSERRDYGYTF. CDR3 in DNA: TGTGCCAGCAGTGAAAGGCGGGACTATGGCTACACCTTC.

The chain couples TRBV5-1 to TRBJ2-7; weak D call: TRBD1 (6 bases). The V end lost 5 bases, the J end lost 3 bases, and 15 bases lay between the germline ends. Germline-derived CDR1 and CDR2 are SGHRS and YFSETQ. The CDR3 has 14 residues. The DNA for the CDR3 is TGCGCCAGCAGTCAAGGGGGAATAGGCTACGAGCAGTACTTC. Its protein is CASSQGGIGYEQYF.

In this sample, this clone turned up a few times. V usage is TRBV11-3 and J usage is TRBJ1-6; D unclear. The CDR3 is 14 amino acids. The germline V gene encodes CDR1 SGHNT and CDR2 YENEEA. Trimming cost V 2 bases and J 7 bases, with 9 bases left between them. The CDR3 DNA reads TGTGCCAGCAGCTTACCCAGGAAGAATTCACCCCTCCACTTT. As protein: CASSLPRKNSPLHF.

The J gene is TRBJ2-7, the V gene TRBV2, with D possibly being TRBD1 (5 bases). Per the germline V gene, CDR1 is SNHLY and CDR2 is FYNNEI. V was pared by 5 bases and J by 7 bases, with 18 bases between. The CDR3 is made up of 14 amino acids. The CDR3 nucleotides are TGTGCCAGCAGTTCCCGGACACGGACCCTGGAGCAGTACTTC. It specifies CASSSRTRTLEQYF. The full variable domain, in which reference TRBV2 and TRBJ2-7 provide the parts outside the CDR3, is EPEVTQTPSHQVTQMGQEVILRCVPISNHLYFYWYRQILGQKVEFLVSFYNNEISEKSEIFDDQFSVERPDGSNFTLKIRSTKLEDSAMYFCASSSRTRTLEQYFGPGTRLTVT.